Listed below are T cell receptor beta chains from one sample, sequenced in a study of blood T cell repertoires in COVID-19. Profiled with immunoSEQ multiplex PCR; TCRdb holds only in-frame clones, not every one. This sample has 45,000 to 60,000 clones, with 65% to 90% found just once. Sequencing was done on a sample of peripheral blood. The source of these receptors is a man between 60 and 70 years old with acute or convalescent COVID-19. Both conserved end residues are part of each CDR3. The D gene is left open where the match is weak. Expanded clones get a size class; other rows say once, few or many, or leave the size out.

v_call	clone_size	j_call	d_call	cdr3_nt	cdr3_aa
TRBV5-1	NA	TRBJ2-5	TRBD1	TGCGCCAGCAGCCTGGACAGGGGGGAGACCCAGTACTTC	CASSLDRGETQYF
TRBV3-1/TRBV3-2	NA	TRBJ1-3	NA	TGTGCCAGCACCCCAACGCGGGACTCCTCTGGAAACACCATATATTTT	CASTPTRDSSGNTIYF
TRBV7-6	NA	TRBJ1-1	NA	TGTGCCAGCAGCCCCCTGGGGGGGGGCATGAACACTGAAGCTTTCTTT	CASSPLGGGMNTEAFF
TRBV27	NA	TRBJ1-1	NA	TGTGCCAGCGTCCAGAGGGTAGGTTCGGTGCAAGATGAAGCTTTCTTT	CASVQRVGSVQDEAFF
TRBV28	NA	TRBJ2-7	NA	TGTGCCAGCACCTCCCTTGCGAACGAGCAGTACTTC	CASTSLANEQYF
TRBV19	NA	TRBJ1-5	NA	TGTGCCAGTAGTATTTCCCAGGGTGGATATAGCAATCAGCCCCAGCATTTT	CASSISQGGYSNQPQHF
TRBV6-5	NA	TRBJ2-7	TRBD1	TGTGCCTCCAAAAAAGAGACAGGGCCCTACGAGCAGTACTTC	CASKKETGPYEQYF
TRBV11-2	NA	TRBJ1-3	NA	TGTGCCAGCAGCTTGACAAGGCTCGGAAACACCATATATTTT	CASSLTRLGNTIYF
TRBV28	NA	TRBJ2-4	NA	TGTGCCAGCAGCTCAGGGGGGATAGCCAAAAACATTCAGTACTTC	CASSSGGIAKNIQYF
TRBV6-5	NA	TRBJ2-7	TRBD1	TGTGCCAGCAGCGATACCGGGACAGGGACCAACGAGCAGTACTTC	CASSDTGTGTNEQYF
TRBV7-9	NA	TRBJ2-1	TRBD2	TGTGCCAGCAGCTTAGGAGGACTAGCGGGATTGGATGAGCAGTTCTTC	CASSLGGLAGLDEQFF
TRBV14	NA	TRBJ2-1	TRBD1	TGTGCCAGCAGCCTGGACAGGGGCCCCTACAATGAGCAGTTCTTC	CASSLDRGPYNEQFF
TRBV9	NA	TRBJ2-2	NA	TGTGCCAGCAGCCCCCGCGTGGTCCAGAACACCGGGGAGCTGTTTTTT	CASSPRVVQNTGELFF
TRBV19	NA	TRBJ2-1	NA	TGTGCCAGTAGTATCCAGACTACAGAGCAGTTCTTC	CASSIQTTEQFF
TRBV9	few	TRBJ2-7	NA	TGTGCCAGCAGCCCCAGCCACGGCCGGGGCTACGAGCAGTACTTC	CASSPSHGRGYEQYF
TRBV3-1/TRBV3-2	NA	TRBJ1-2	TRBD1	TGTGCCAGCAGCCAAGAGTACGTCCCGGGACAGGGGATGGGCTATGGCTACACCTTC	CASSQEYVPGQGMGYGYTF
TRBV5-6	NA	TRBJ1-2	NA	TGTGCCAGCAGCTTGACCCACAGAAACTATGGCTACACCTTC	CASSLTHRNYGYTF
TRBV7-2	NA	TRBJ1-2	NA	TGTGCCAGCAGCTACCAGACACCAGGGTGGAGGGCCTATGGCTACACCTTC	CASSYQTPGWRAYGYTF
TRBV5-5	NA	TRBJ2-3	NA	TGTGCCAGCAGCTTAGGCGGGATAGGGACAGATACGCAGTATTTT	CASSLGGIGTDTQYF
TRBV2	NA	TRBJ2-1	NA	TGTGCCAGCAGTCCCGCCGCGAGCTACAATGAGCAGTTCTTC	CASSPAASYNEQFF
TRBV27	once	TRBJ1-5	NA	TGTGCCAGCAGTTTCCCTCCTTCGGGTGCCAGCCAGCCCCAGCATTTT	CASSFPPSGASQPQHF
TRBV3-1/TRBV3-2	NA	TRBJ2-7	TRBD2	TGTGCCAGCAGCCAGACTAGCGGGAGGCCCGGGGAGCAGTACTTC	CASSQTSGRPGEQYF
TRBV5-1	NA	TRBJ2-5	NA	TGCGCCAGCAGACTTGGAGGAGAGACCCAGTACTTC	CASRLGGETQYF
TRBV19	NA	TRBJ1-5	NA	TGTGCCAGTAGGAGGACACAGCCAAATCAGCCCCAGCATTTT	CASRRTQPNQPQHF
TRBV5-4	once	TRBJ2-3	NA	TGTGCCAGCAGCCTCACCGGTCAGGGTTATTGGGATACGCAGTATTTT	CASSLTGQGYWDTQYF
TRBV2	once	TRBJ1-2	TRBD1	TGTGCCAGCAGCCGGGACAGCATTAACTATGGCTACACCTTC	CASSRDSINYGYTF